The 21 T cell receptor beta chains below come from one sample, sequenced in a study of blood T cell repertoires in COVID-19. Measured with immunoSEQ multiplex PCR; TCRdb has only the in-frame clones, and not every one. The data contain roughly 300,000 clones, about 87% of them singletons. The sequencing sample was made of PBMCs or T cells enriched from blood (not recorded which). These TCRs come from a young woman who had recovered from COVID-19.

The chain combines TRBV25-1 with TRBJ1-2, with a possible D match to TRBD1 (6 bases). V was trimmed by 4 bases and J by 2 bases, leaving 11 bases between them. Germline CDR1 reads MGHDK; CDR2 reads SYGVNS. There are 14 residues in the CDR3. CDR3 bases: TGTGCCAGCAGTGCCAGGGGCCTCAACTATGGCTACACCTTC. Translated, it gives CASSARGLNYGYTF.

CDR3 amino acids: CASSHGPLEQYF. CDR3 DNA sequence: TGTGCCAGCAGCCACGGTCCCCTGGAGCAGTACTTC. The gene calls are TRBV7-9 and TRBJ2-7; D ambiguous. The CDR3 loop spans 12 amino acids. Germline assignment: CDR1 SEHNR and CDR2 FQNEAQ (reference sequence). The V end lost 5 bases, the J end lost 7 bases, and 12 bases lay between the germline ends.

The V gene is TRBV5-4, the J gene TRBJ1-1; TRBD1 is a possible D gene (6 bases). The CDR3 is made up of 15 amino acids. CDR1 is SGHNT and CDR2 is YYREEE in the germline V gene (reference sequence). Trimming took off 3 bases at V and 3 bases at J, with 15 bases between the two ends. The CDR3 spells CASSWDPDSYTEAFF. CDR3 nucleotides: TGTGCCAGCAGCTGGGACCCGGACAGCTACACTGAAGCTTTCTTT.

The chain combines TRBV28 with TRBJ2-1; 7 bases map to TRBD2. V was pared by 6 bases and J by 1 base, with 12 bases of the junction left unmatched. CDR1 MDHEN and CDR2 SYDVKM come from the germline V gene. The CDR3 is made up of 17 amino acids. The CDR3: CASSPRIRTSSYNEQFF. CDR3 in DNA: TGTGCCAGCAGCCCTAGGATCCGGACTAGTTCCTACAATGAGCAGTTCTTC.

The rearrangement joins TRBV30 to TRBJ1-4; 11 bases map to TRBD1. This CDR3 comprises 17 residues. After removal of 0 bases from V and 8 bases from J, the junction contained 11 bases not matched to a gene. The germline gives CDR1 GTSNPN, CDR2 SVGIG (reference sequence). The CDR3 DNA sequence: TGTGCCTGGAGTGTAATACGGACAGGGGGCGTAGGAGAAAAACTGTTTTTT. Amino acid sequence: CAWSVIRTGGVGEKLFF.

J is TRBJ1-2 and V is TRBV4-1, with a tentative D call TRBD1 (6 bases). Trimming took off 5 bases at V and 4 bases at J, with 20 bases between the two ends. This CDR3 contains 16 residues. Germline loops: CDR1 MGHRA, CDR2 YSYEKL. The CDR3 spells CASSSMGIGQSYGYTF. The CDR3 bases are TGCGCCAGCAGCTCCATGGGGATAGGACAGAGCTATGGCTACACCTTC.

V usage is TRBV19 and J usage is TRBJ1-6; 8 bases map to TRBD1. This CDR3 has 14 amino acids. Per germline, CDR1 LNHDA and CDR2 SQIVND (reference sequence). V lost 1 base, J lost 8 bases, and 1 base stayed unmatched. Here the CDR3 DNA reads TGTGCCAGTAGTATAGCCAGGGGGCATTCACCCCTCCACTTT. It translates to CASSIARGHSPLHF.

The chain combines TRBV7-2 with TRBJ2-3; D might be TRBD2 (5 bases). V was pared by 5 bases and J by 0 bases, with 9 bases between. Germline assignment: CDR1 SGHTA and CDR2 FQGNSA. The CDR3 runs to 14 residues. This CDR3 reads CASSRERSTDTQYF. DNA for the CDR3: TGTGCCAGCAGCCGGGAACGGAGCACAGATACGCAGTATTTT.

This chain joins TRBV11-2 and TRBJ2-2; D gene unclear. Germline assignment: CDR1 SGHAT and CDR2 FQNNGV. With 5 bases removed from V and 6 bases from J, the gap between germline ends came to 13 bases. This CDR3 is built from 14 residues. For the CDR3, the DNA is TGTGCCAGCAGCCCCCGGGTCGGTCCCGGGGAGCTGTTTTTT. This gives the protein CASSPRVGPGELFF.

CDR3 amino acids: CAISGDWTTGNYGYTF. CDR3 nucleotide sequence: TGTGCCATCAGTGGCGACTGGACTACCGGGAACTATGGCTACACCTTC. The chain couples TRBV10-3 to TRBJ1-2; D unclear. CDR3 length: 16 residues. V was pared by 4 bases and J by 2 bases, with 17 bases between. CDR1 is ENHRY, CDR2 SYGVKD, per germline.

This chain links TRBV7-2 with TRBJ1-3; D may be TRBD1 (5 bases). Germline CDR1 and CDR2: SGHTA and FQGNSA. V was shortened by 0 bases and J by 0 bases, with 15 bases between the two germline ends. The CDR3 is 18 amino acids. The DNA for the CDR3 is TGTGCCAGCAGCTTAGCGTCGCAGGGTGCCCGCTCTGGAAACACCATATATTTT. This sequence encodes CASSLASQGARSGNTIYF.

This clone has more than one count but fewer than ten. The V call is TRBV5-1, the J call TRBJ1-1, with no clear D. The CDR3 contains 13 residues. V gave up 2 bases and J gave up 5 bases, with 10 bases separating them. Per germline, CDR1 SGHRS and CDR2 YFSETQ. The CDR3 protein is CASSFTGRTEAFF. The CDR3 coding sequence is TGCGCCAGCAGCTTTACGGGGAGGACTGAAGCTTTCTTT.

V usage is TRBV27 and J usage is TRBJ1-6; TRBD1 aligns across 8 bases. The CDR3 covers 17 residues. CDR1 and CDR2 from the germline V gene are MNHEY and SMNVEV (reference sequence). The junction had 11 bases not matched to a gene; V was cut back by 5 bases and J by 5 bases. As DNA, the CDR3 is TGTGCCAGCAGTAAACGGACAGGGTCTGACGATAATTCACCCCTCCACTTT. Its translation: CASSKRTGSDDNSPLHF.

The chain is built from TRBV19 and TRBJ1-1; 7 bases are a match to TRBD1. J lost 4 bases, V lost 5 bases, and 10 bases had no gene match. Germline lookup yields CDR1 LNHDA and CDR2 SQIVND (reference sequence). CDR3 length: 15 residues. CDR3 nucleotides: TGTGCCAGTAGTCTGACAGGGCCGGTGAGCACTGAAGCTTTCTTT. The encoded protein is CASSLTGPVSTEAFF.

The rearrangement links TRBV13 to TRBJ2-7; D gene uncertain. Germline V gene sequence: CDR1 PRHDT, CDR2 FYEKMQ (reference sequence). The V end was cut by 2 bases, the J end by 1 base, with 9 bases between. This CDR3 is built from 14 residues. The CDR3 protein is CASSLNLRSYEQYF. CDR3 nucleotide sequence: TGTGCCAGCAGCTTAAATTTGAGGTCCTACGAGCAGTACTTC.

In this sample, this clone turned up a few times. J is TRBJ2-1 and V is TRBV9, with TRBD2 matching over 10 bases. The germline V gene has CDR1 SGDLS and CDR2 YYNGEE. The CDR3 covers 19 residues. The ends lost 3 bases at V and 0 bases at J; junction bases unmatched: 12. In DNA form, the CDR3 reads TGTGCCAGCAGCGCCTCCGGGACTAGCGCTCTGAGCTCCTACAATGAGCAGTTCTTC. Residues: CASSASGTSALSSYNEQFF.

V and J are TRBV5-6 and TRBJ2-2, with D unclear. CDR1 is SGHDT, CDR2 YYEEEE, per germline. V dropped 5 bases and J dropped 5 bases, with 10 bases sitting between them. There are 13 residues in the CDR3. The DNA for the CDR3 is TGTGCCAGCAGACAACGCGGAACCGGGGAGCTGTTTTTT. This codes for CASRQRGTGELFF.

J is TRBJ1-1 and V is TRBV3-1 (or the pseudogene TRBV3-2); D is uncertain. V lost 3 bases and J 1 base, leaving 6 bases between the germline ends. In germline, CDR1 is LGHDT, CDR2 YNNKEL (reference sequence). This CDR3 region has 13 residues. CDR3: CASSQTQNTEAFF. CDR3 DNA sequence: TGTGCCAGCAGCCAGACTCAGAACACTGAAGCTTTCTTT.

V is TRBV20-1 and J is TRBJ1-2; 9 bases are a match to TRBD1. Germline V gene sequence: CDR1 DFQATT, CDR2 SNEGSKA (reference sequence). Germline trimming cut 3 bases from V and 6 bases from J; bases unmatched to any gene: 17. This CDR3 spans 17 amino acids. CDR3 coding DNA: TGCAGTGCTAGTGCTGGACAGGGGATGGTAGGGTACCATGGCTACACCTTC. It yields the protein CSASAGQGMVGYHGYTF.

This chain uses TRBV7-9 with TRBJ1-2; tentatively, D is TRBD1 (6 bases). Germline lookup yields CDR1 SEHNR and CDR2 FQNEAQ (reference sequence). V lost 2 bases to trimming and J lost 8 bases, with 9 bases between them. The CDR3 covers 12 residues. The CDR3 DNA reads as TGTGCCAGCAGCTTACGGGACACCGGCTACACCTTC. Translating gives CASSLRDTGYTF.

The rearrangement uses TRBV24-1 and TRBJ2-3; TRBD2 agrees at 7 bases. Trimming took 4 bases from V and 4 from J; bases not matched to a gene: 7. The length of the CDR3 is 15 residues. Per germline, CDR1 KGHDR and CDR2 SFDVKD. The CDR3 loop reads CATSDSGGAADTQYF. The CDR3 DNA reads TGTGCCACCAGTGACTCGGGGGGTGCCGCAGATACGCAGTATTTT.